This TCR beta chain was identified in a study of blood T cell repertoires in COVID-19. As for the study in general: Sources were T cells, B-cell-depleted T cells, or PBMCs; the material itself was cDNA or gDNA.

Sequencing used immunoSEQ multiplex PCR; TCRdb keeps in-frame clones, though not all of them. The table records some 300,000 clones, around four fifths of them present only once. The CDR3 is made up of 15 amino acids. Germline V gene sequence: CDR1 SGHVS, CDR2 FQNEAQ. J gave up 6 bases and V 4 bases, and 9 bases lay outside the gene matches. Sequencing was performed on peripheral blood. This TCR came from a woman aged 45-65 years with active or convalescent COVID-19. The chain has TRBV7-8 and TRBJ1-2; TRBD1 agrees at 9 bases. The CDR3 bases are TGTGCCAGCAGCTGGGATTCCGGGACAGGGAATGGCTACACCTTC. This sequence encodes CASSWDSGTGNGYTF.